The subject of this entry is one T cell receptor (beta chain). The CDR3 is 16 amino acids. CDR1 is SGHVS, CDR2 FQNEAQ, per germline. Trimming pared 2 bases from V and 2 bases from J, leaving 15 bases between. This record comes from a study of blood T cell repertoires in COVID-19. Whole-study context: From the United States, Italy and Spain came samples of acute and convalescent COVID-19. Sources were T cells, B-cell-depleted T cells, or PBMCs; the material itself was cDNA or gDNA.

Authors' analysis steps: Amplified reference gene primers provided the basis for estimating nucleated cell counts. The table came from immunoSEQ multiplex PCR; TCRdb's copy has only in-frame clones and leaves some out. The D gene and trimming were derived from the DNA, and the V and J assignments and clone size from that table. The sample consists of some 150,000 clones, about 86% of them appearing once. Sequencing used peripheral blood. This clonotype originated in a woman in her 40s with acute or convalescent COVID-19. This chain connects TRBV7-8 to TRBJ2-5; possibly TRBD1 for D (6 bases). CDR3 amino acids: CASSLYLTQGQETQYF. The CDR3, as DNA: TGTGCCAGCAGCTTATACCTTACCCAGGGGCAAGAGACCCAGTACTTC.